This T cell receptor beta chain was captured by sequencing in a study of cytomegalovirus exposure and HLA in healthy donors. For the study at large: Prior work identified 100 million to 130 million unique TCR beta sequences in 150 million to 200 million T cells. Around 77 million unique TCRs from HLA-typed donors made up an early data release.

Study findings and constraints: Highly shared sequence variants in one cluster were likely a sequencing artifact. It was reportedly the case that the classifier diagnosed cytomegalovirus status with high specificity and sensitivity.

PCR amplification relied on 60 Vbeta primers (plus 13 Jbeta primers). Profiling relied on immunoSEQ multiplex PCR, and the TCRdb table lists in-frame clones only, not all of them. The listing contains approximately 140,000 clones. A word on this clone: Its antigen is currently unknown. Additional DNA sequences in this sample encode the identical CDR3.

The receptor comes from a woman aged 18-30 years in good health and CMV-seronegative. The source material was PBMCs.

The CDR3 region has the DNA TGTGCCAGCAGCCTAAAGGGGACAGGGCAGCTCCAGGATGAGCAGTTCTTC. Its protein product is CASSLKGTGQLQDEQFF. The J gene is TRBJ2-1, the V gene TRBV13, with TRBD1 matching 9 bases. The V segment lost 5 bases and the J segment 8 bases; nucleotides outside the gene matches: 16. This CDR3 comprises 17 residues. Germline V gene sequence: CDR1 PRHDT, CDR2 FYEKMQ (reference sequence).